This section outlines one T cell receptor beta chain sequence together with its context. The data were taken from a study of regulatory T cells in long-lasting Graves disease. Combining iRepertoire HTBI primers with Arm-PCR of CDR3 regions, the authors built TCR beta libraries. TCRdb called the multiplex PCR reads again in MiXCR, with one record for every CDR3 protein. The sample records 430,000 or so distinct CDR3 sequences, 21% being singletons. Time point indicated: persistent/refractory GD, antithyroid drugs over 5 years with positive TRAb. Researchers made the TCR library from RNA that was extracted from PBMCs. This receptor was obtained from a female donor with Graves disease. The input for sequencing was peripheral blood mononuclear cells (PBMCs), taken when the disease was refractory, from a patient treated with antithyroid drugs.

CDR3 loop: CASSIGGGRTHEQFF. CDR3 DNA sequence: TGTGCCAGTAGTATAGGCGGCGGGAGGACCCATGAGCAGTTCTTC. The rearrangement joins TRBV19 to TRBJ2-1; 8 nucleotides align to TRBD2. V was clipped by 1 base and J by 8 bases; unmatched bases: 7. The CDR3 length is 15 residues. Germline V lookup: CDR1 LNHDA, CDR2 SQIVND (reference sequence).